This T cell receptor beta chain was captured by sequencing in a study of graft-versus-host responses after intestinal transplantation. Study details: Transplant types were multivisceral, liver-intestinal, or isolated intestinal. Following induction with anti-thymocyte globulin, all recipients were given tacrolimus and steroids for around three years.

Details on this clone: Antigen: not known.

Using immunoSEQ multiplex PCR, the repertoire was profiled, and TCRdb retains in-frame clones only, with some absent. The data show 65,000 to 90,000 clones, 80% to 95% seen once. Whole-study findings and limits: Some GvH clones appeared in ileal mucosa or blood before recipient bone marrow.

The CDR3 spans 14 residues. Trimming shortened V by 2 bases and J by 0 bases, and 8 bases separated the two germline ends. CDR1 and CDR2 (germline): GTSNPN, SVGIG (reference sequence). V usage is TRBV30 and J usage is TRBJ1-5, with no clear D. The source is a human donor who was the organ donor for an intestinal transplant. Source: unstimulated CD8+ T cells sorted from spleen or lymph node cells, taken before transplant. The CDR3 sequence: CAWSPDGSNQPQHF. As DNA, the CDR3 is TGTGCCTGGAGTCCGGACGGTAGCAATCAGCCCCAGCATTTT.